The T cell receptor (beta chain) described here comes from a study of cytomegalovirus exposure and HLA in healthy donors. Clones were sequenced by immunoSEQ multiplex PCR, and TCRdb holds only the in-frame ones, with some missing. The sample lists about 110,000 clones; approximately 96% were seen once. V was trimmed by 6 bases and J by 7 bases, leaving 16 bases between them. Germline CDR1 is SGHTA and CDR2 is FQGNSA. The CDR3 covers 15 residues. This receptor was taken from a woman aged 18-29 years in good health and CMV-seronegative. What was sequenced was PBMCs. The chain links TRBV7-2 to TRBJ1-6; TRBD1 is a possible D gene (6 bases). The CDR3 reads CASRISQGLNSPLHF. The CDR3 coding sequence is TGTGCCAGCAGGATCTCCCAGGGGCTGAATTCACCCCTCCACTTT.